Reported below is one T cell receptor beta chain. TCRdb independently ran MiXCR on the RT-PCR reads; one entry per CDR3 protein. Of 650,000 to 800,000 distinct CDR3 sequences listed, approximately 15% are singletons. The germline gives CDR1 SGHNT, CDR2 YYREEE (reference sequence). CDR3 length: 17 residues. The V gene end was trimmed by 0 bases and the J gene end by 7 bases; junction bases not matched to a gene: 7. The chain recombines TRBV5-4 with TRBJ2-1, with 13 bases aligning to TRBD2. This TCR was sampled from a female donor in good health, serving as a healthy control. Sequencing used memory CD4+ T cells from blood. The CDR3 DNA sequence: TGTGCCAGCAGCTTGGGTGGACTAGCGGGAGTCGGGAATGAGCAGTTCTTC. Protein product: CASSLGGLAGVGNEQFF. The variable domain in full, completed from reference TRBV5-4 and TRBJ2-1, reads ETGVTQSPTHLIKTRGQQVTLRCSSQSGHNTVSWYQQALGQGPQFIFQYYREEENGRGNFPPRFSGLQFPNYSSELNVNALELDDSALYLCASSLGGLAGVGNEQFFGPGTRLTVL.